These 16 T cell receptor beta chains share one sample of origin, sequenced in a study of shared clonotypes between healthy human individuals. TCRdb keeps only in-frame clones here, not all; method: immunoSEQ multiplex PCR. The sample has approximately 1.5 million clones, around 98% seen once; the top ten hold approximately 0.44%. The specimen was naive CD4+ T cells sorted from blood. Subset here: CD45RA+ positively selected. These receptors were obtained from a man younger than 40 in good health.

J is TRBJ2-3 and V is TRBV5-6; 11 bases agree with TRBD2. With 5 bases clipped from V and 2 bases from J, the junction kept 7 bases outside the gene matches. The CDR3 covers 16 residues. Per the germline V gene, CDR1 is SGHDT and CDR2 is YYEEEE. CDR3 sequence reads: CASRPRLAGITDTQYF. The CDR3, as DNA: TGTGCCAGCAGGCCAAGACTAGCGGGGATCACAGATACGCAGTATTTT.

This clone was detected once. The J gene is TRBJ2-7, the V gene TRBV14; D is unclear. The CDR3 totals 13 residues. CDR1 and CDR2 (germline): SGHDN, FVKESK. Between the trimmed V and J ends, which lost 3 bases and 6 bases, there was a span of 12 bases. The CDR3 nucleotides read TGTGCCAGCAGCCATCTGGATCTTGGCGAGCAGTACTTC. Translation gives CASSHLDLGEQYF.

The chain has TRBV9 and TRBJ1-2; the match to TRBD1 covers 8 bases. The V and J ends lost 7 bases and 4 bases, in that order; junction bases with no gene match: 3. This CDR3 contains 12 residues. Germline V gene data show CDR1 as SGDLS and CDR2 as YYNGEE. The CDR3, as DNA: TGTGCCAGCCAGGGGGCTCTCTATGGCTACACCTTC. This gives the protein CASQGALYGYTF.

V gene TRBV6-5 combines with J gene TRBJ1-2; 10 bases are a match to TRBD1. Per the germline V gene, CDR1 is MNHEY and CDR2 is SVGAGI. Germline trimming cut 4 bases from V and 8 bases from J; bases unmatched to any gene: 10. This CDR3 has 15 amino acids. The CDR3 region is CASSSRGQGERGYTF. CDR3 nucleotides: TGTGCCAGCAGTTCCCGTGGACAGGGGGAGAGAGGCTACACCTTC.

This rearrangement joins TRBV6-1 to TRBJ2-2; unclear D gene. V was trimmed by 1 base and J by 3 bases, leaving 6 bases between them. The V gene's germline CDR1 is MNHNS and CDR2 SASEGT. The CDR3 has 14 amino acids. Here the CDR3 DNA reads TGTGCCAGCAGTGAAGTTGGTCACACCGGGGAGCTGTTTTTT. Residues: CASSEVGHTGELFF.

The count of this clone is one. The chain recombines TRBV7-6 with TRBJ1-5; weak D call: TRBD1 (6 bases). Trimming removed 5 bases from V and 5 bases from J, with 28 bases in between. The CDR3 is made up of 19 amino acids. Germline assignment: CDR1 SGHVS and CDR2 FNYEAQ. The CDR3 DNA is TGTGCCAGCAGCCCCTCATTAGGGGGAATTACAGGAGAGGATCAGCCCCAGCATTTT. Its translation is CASSPSLGGITGEDQPQHF.

The rearrangement uses TRBV9 and TRBJ2-1; TRBD1 or TRBD2 may be the D gene (5 bases each). Trimming removed 3 bases from V and 8 bases from J, with 15 bases in between. The germline V gene has CDR1 SGDLS and CDR2 YYNGEE. This CDR3 is built from 14 residues. The CDR3, as DNA: TGTGCCAGCAGCGCGGGGACGGCTTGGGATGAGCAGTTCTTC. Protein sequence: CASSAGTAWDEQFF.

The chain carries TRBV5-4 and TRBJ1-4; 8 bases map to TRBD1. The CDR3 has 16 residues. Trimming cost V 4 bases and J 3 bases; bases outside gene matches: 8. Germline assignment: CDR1 SGHNT and CDR2 YYREEE (reference sequence). The CDR3 loop reads CASSPAAGGPNEKLFF. CDR3 in DNA: TGTGCCAGCAGCCCCGCCGCAGGGGGCCCTAATGAAAAACTGTTTTTT.

A note on this clone: An end of the junction differs from the germline gene, which may be a read error. V and J are TRBV5-1 and TRBJ2-5; D unclear. Per the germline V gene, CDR1 is SGHRS and CDR2 is YFSETQ. The CDR3 totals 14 residues. The CDR3 sequence: CASSLGAAREAQYF. As DNA, the CDR3 is TGCGCCAGCAGCTTGGGGGCCGCGCGAGAGGCCCAGTACTTC.

This clone came up once. The rearrangement links TRBV18 to TRBJ2-1; TRBD2 matches at 11 bases. The germline V gene encodes CDR1 KGHSH and CDR2 LQKENI. V lost 2 bases, J lost 5 bases, and 5 bases stayed unmatched. CDR3 size: 16 residues. The CDR3, as DNA: TGTGCCAGCTCACCAGCGGTGACTAGCGGGAACAATGAGCAGTTCTTC. It yields the protein CASSPAVTSGNNEQFF.

As DNA, the CDR3 is TGCGCCAGCAGCTTGGAACTAGCGGGGATCAATGAGCAGTTCTTC. Protein sequence: CASSLELAGINEQFF. V usage is TRBV5-1 and J usage is TRBJ2-1; TRBD2 agrees at 10 bases. Trimming removed 0 bases from V and 6 bases from J; junction bases left unmatched: 3. Looked up from germline, CDR1 is SGHRS and CDR2 is YFSETQ. This CDR3 comprises 15 residues.

The chain combines TRBV4-3 with TRBJ2-7; possibly TRBD1 or TRBD2 for D (5 bases each). V was pared by 0 bases and J by 1 base, with 13 bases between. Germline V lookup: CDR1 LGHNA, CDR2 YSLEER. This CDR3 comprises 16 residues. The CDR3 nucleotides read TGCGCCAGCAGCCAAGATCTCCGGGACGGGTCCTACGAGCAGTACTTC. It is translated as CASSQDLRDGSYEQYF.

CDR3 coding DNA: TGTGCCAGCAGACCGGAGCCAGGGAGTAATACGCAGTATTTT. Translating gives CASRPEPGSNTQYF. The rearrangement joins TRBV5-4 to TRBJ2-3; D tentatively fits TRBD1 or TRBD2 (5 bases each). Trimming took 5 bases from V and 7 from J, leaving 17 bases between them. CDR1 is SGHNT and CDR2 is YYREEE in the germline V gene (reference sequence). CDR3 length: 14 amino acids.

The chain recombines TRBV21-1 with TRBJ2-7; the D call of TRBD2 is as the table states it, not checked on the DNA. TRBV21-1 is flagged as a pseudogene. CDR3 size: 15 residues. The chain's CDR3 is CASSKGRGWVYEQYF. Written as DNA, the CDR3 is TGTGCCAGCAGCAAAGGCCGAGGGTGGGTGTACGAGCAGTACTTC.

The J gene is TRBJ1-1, the V gene TRBV7-8; the match to TRBD1 covers 7 bases. The germline V gene encodes CDR1 SGHVS and CDR2 FQNEAQ. After removal of 0 bases from V and 7 bases from J, the junction contained 5 bases not matched to a gene. The CDR3 runs 14 residues. CDR3 in amino acids: CASSLASRDSEAFF. DNA for the CDR3: TGTGCCAGCAGCTTAGCGTCCCGGGACAGTGAAGCTTTCTTT. Together with reference TRBV7-8 and TRBJ1-1, the CDR3 gives the full variable domain: GAGVSQSPRYKVAKRGQDVALRCDPISGHVSLFWYQQALGQGPEFLTYFQNEAQLDKSGLPSDRFFAERPEGSVSTLKIQRTQQEDSAVYLCASSLASRDSEAFFGQGTRLTVV.

The chain carries TRBV10-3 and TRBJ2-1; the D is unclear. The CDR3 has 15 amino acids. Germline assignment: CDR1 ENHRY and CDR2 SYGVKD. Trimming pared 10 bases from V and 6 bases from J, leaving 22 bases between. This CDR3 reads CATASGPQGFNEQFF. Here the CDR3 DNA reads TGTGCCACGGCTTCAGGACCTCAAGGGTTCAATGAGCAGTTCTTC.